A selection of T cell receptor beta chains follows, all from one sample in a study of T cells in Graves' hyperthyroidism and ophthalmopathy. In TCRdb, the multiplex PCR reads were re-called with MiXCR into one record per CDR3 protein. Here the sample spans about 570,000 distinct CDR3 sequences, approximately 44% being singletons. Source material: peripheral blood or thyroid tissue (not recorded which). The receptors shown here come from an adult woman with Graves' disease, either hyperthyroidism or ophthalmopathy (not recorded which). CDR3s include the opening cysteine and the closing phenylalanine or tryptophan. A D gene is named only where the DNA matches it firmly. Clone size is shown for a subset of rows, as once, few, many or a class of expanded clone.

TRBV5-1	TRBJ1-2	TRBD1	.	CASSGTDATYGYTF	TGCGCCAGCAGCGGGACAGACGCTACGTATGGCTACACCTTC
TRBV29-1	TRBJ1-2	.	.	CSIDSSYGYTF	TGCAGCATTGACAGCTCTTATGGCTACACCTTC
TRBV5-1	TRBJ1-2	.	few	CASSGQGANYGYTF	TGCGCCAGCAGCGGGCAGGGCGCTAACTATGGCTACACCTTC
TRBV7-2	TRBJ1-2	.	.	CASSILQRLNYGYTF	TGTGCCAGCAGCATCCTACAGCGCCTTAACTATGGCTACACCTTC
TRBV2	TRBJ2-2	.	many	CASSGLANTGELFF	TGTGCCAGCAGTGGACTAGCGAACACCGGGGAGCTGTTTTTT
TRBV20-1	TRBJ1-5	TRBD1	few	CSARGGADQPQHF	TGCAGTGCTCGAGGGGGCGCCGATCAGCCCCAGCATTTT
TRBV19	TRBJ1-1	.	.	CASSTIMNTEAFF	TGTGCCAGTAGTACGATCATGAACACTGAAGCTTTCTTT
TRBV2	TRBJ1-6	TRBD1	.	CASRRWTGEVLNSPLHF	TGTGCCAGCAGACGATGGACAGGCGAAGTGCTAAATTCACCCCTCCACTTT
TRBV20-1	TRBJ1-2	.	.	CSASTGSSNYGYTF	TGCAGTGCTTCGACGGGGTCGTCTAACTATGGCTACACCTTC
TRBV24-1	TRBJ2-5	.	.	CATSEPGGQETQYF	TGTGCCACCAGTGAGCCAGGAGGACAAGAGACCCAGTACTTC
TRBV4-1	TRBJ2-2	TRBD2	many	CASSQPGGRTGELFF	TGCGCCAGCAGCCAACCAGGCGGGAGGACCGGGGAGCTGTTTTTT
TRBV7-2	TRBJ1-5	TRBD1	.	CASSLVAGGLSNQPQHF	TGTGCCAGCAGCTTAGTGGCAGGGGGCCTTAGCAATCAGCCCCAGCATTTT
TRBV11-2	TRBJ2-7	TRBD1	many	CASSSRTGQEQYF	TGTGCCAGCAGTTCCCGGACAGGCCAGGAGCAGTACTTC
TRBV29-1	TRBJ2-5	TRBD1	.	CSVDRVGETQYF	TGCAGCGTGGACAGGGTGGGGGAGACCCAGTACTTC
TRBV11-2	TRBJ1-1	.	once	CASSLGLAGGVADTEAFF	TGTGCCAGCAGCTTAGGACTAGCGGGAGGGGTGGCAGACACTGAAGCTTTCTTT
TRBV9	TRBJ1-2	.	many	CASSAAGANYGYTF	TGTGCCAGCAGCGCTGCAGGGGCTAACTATGGCTACACCTTC
TRBV29-1	TRBJ2-7	.	few	CSVASNSYEQYF	TGCAGCGTTGCCAGCAATTCCTACGAGCAGTACTTC
TRBV7-8	TRBJ2-6	TRBD1	.	CASSLVRTGVGANVLTF	TGTGCCAGCAGCTTAGTGCGGACAGGGGTCGGGGCCAACGTCCTGACTTTC
TRBV7-8	TRBJ1-5	.	.	CASSLATGFYEHF	TGTGCCAGCAGCTTAGCTACAGGCTTCTACGAGCATTTT
TRBV10-3	TRBJ2-2	.	.	CAIYDSNTGELFF	TGTGCCATCTACGACTCGAACACCGGGGAGCTGTTTTTT
TRBV7-2	TRBJ2-3	.	few	CASAPGGRETDTQYF	TGTGCCAGCGCCCCTGGGGGCAGGGAGACAGATACGCAGTATTTT
TRBV6-6	TRBJ1-1	.	few	CASSITENTEAFF	TGTGCCAGCAGTATTACAGAGAACACTGAAGCTTTCTTT
TRBV5-1	TRBJ1-5	.	many	CASSSQLGRNQPQHF	TGCGCCAGCAGCTCGCAGTTGGGGCGCAATCAGCCCCAGCATTTT
TRBV7-2	TRBJ2-6	TRBD2	.	CASNLRGLAGHSGANVLTF	TGTGCCAGCAACCTCCGGGGACTAGCGGGCCACTCTGGGGCCAACGTCCTGACTTTC
TRBV29-1	TRBJ2-7	.	.	CSVESVSSYEQYF	TGCAGCGTTGAAAGCGTCAGCTCCTACGAGCAGTACTTC
TRBV7-9	TRBJ2-5	TRBD2	.	CASSLASGTTQRAQYF	TGTGCCAGCAGCTTGGCGTCCGGGACTACGCAACGGGCCCAGTACTTT
TRBV2	TRBJ1-4	TRBD1	many	CASWTGGGLGEKLFF	TGTGCCAGCTGGACAGGGGGCGGGTTGGGTGAAAAACTGTTTTTT
TRBV5-1	TRBJ2-7	.	many	CASSPDTNSYEQYF	TGCGCCAGCAGCCCTGACACCAACTCCTACGAGCAGTACTTC
TRBV9	TRBJ1-6	TRBD1	.	CASSAPTGGVDSPLHF	TGTGCCAGCAGCGCTCCCACAGGGGGCGTCGATTCACCCCTCCACTTT
TRBV29-1	TRBJ1-5	.	.	CSVAGGERQPQHF	TGCAGCGTTGCTGGGGGAGAGAGGCAGCCCCAGCATTTT
TRBV7-2	TRBJ1-1	.	few	CASSPRGTIAEAFF	TGTGCCAGCAGCCCCCGGGGAACCATCGCTGAAGCTTTCTTT
TRBV7-2	TRBJ1-1	.	few	CASSVDKNTEAFF	TGTGCCAGCAGCGTGGACAAAAACACTGAAGCTTTCTTT
TRBV29-1	TRBJ1-2	.	.	CSVVWRYGYTF	TGCAGCGTTGTCTGGCGTTATGGCTACACCTTC
TRBV20-1	TRBJ1-2	.	.	CSAIPWRGANYGYTF	TGCAGTGCCATACCGTGGAGGGGGGCTAACTATGGCTACACCTTC
TRBV6-1	TRBJ1-5	.	.	CASSDLEGQKPQHF	TGTGCCAGCAGTGACTTAGAAGGGCAAAAGCCCCAGCATTTT
TRBV7-3	TRBJ2-6	.	.	CASSMGANVLTF	TGTGCCAGCAGTATGGGGGCCAACGTCCTGACTTTC
TRBV25-1	TRBJ2-5	TRBD2	.	CASSPGQAAGLAGGPETQYF	TGTGCCAGCAGCCCGGGACAAGCGGCGGGACTAGCGGGAGGGCCGGAGACCCAGTACTTC
TRBV28	TRBJ2-2	TRBD1	.	CASRPRGRDTGELFF	TGTGCCAGCAGGCCGAGGGGGCGCGACACCGGGGAGCTGTTTTTT
TRBV5-1	TRBJ1-6	.	many	CASSLDLPVSNSPLHF	TGCGCCAGCAGCTTGGACCTCCCCGTCTCAAATTCACCCCTCCACTTT
TRBV29-1	TRBJ1-2	.	.	CSVDRGGRAGEKGVGYTF	TGCAGCGTTGATCGAGGAGGTAGAGCCGGCGAGAAAGGGGTCGGCTACACCTTC
TRBV3-1	TRBJ2-5	.	few	CASSQVPGRQTQYF	TGTGCCAGCAGCCAAGTCCCGGGACGCCAGACCCAGTACTTC
TRBV15	TRBJ2-5	.	.	CATSKGSGDQETQYF	TGTGCCACCAGCAAGGGATCGGGGGACCAAGAGACCCAGTACTTC
TRBV7-8	TRBJ2-7	.	.	CASSLDLGGEQYF	TGTGCCAGCAGCTTAGATCTGGGTGGAGAGCAGTACTTC
TRBV2	TRBJ1-1	.	few	CAPLNTEAFF	TGTGCTCCATTGAACACTGAAGCTTTCTTT
TRBV10-3	TRBJ2-2	TRBD1	few	CAIMAGTANTGELFF	TGTGCCATCATGGCCGGGACAGCCAACACCGGGGAGCTGTTTTTT
TRBV7-2	TRBJ2-5	.	.	CASSLDGSGPQYF	TGTGCCAGCAGCTTAGATGGGTCTGGGCCCCAGTACTTC
TRBV5-1	TRBJ2-6	.	.	CASSASIGTGANVLTF	TGCGCCAGCAGCGCCTCAATAGGGACTGGGGCCAACGTCCTGACTTTC
TRBV9	TRBJ1-1	.	.	CASSVGTASTEAFF	TGTGCCAGCAGCGTAGGAACAGCCAGCACTGAAGCTTTCTTT
TRBV7-3	TRBJ2-7	.	few	CASSLRMGGAYPEQYF	TGTGCCAGCAGCTTAAGGATGGGGGGCGCATATCCCGAGCAGTACTTC
TRBV11-1	TRBJ2-7	.	.	CASSPGARGDDEQYF	TGTGCCAGCAGCCCTGGAGCGCGCGGGGACGACGAGCAGTACTTC
TRBV12-3/TRBV12-4	TRBJ2-7	.	.	CASTKGRYF	TGTGCCAGCACCAAGGGGCGGTACTTC
TRBV11-1	TRBJ1-1	.	many	CASSLGWNTEAFF	TGTGCCAGCAGCTTGGGGTGGAACACTGAAGCTTTCTTT
TRBV29-1	TRBJ2-1	.	.	CSVEKSSYNEQFF	TGCAGCGTTGAGAAGTCGAGTTACAATGAGCAGTTCTTC
TRBV7-2	TRBJ2-7	TRBD1	.	CASSIRDRDSYEQYF	TGTGCCAGCAGCATCCGGGACAGGGATTCCTACGAGCAGTACTTC
TRBV29-1	TRBJ2-7	.	many	CSVLAGRGREQYF	TGCAGCGTTCTGGCAGGACGAGGAAGGGAGCAGTACTTC